These 20 T cell receptor beta chains were sequenced from one sample in a study of T cells in Graves' hyperthyroidism and ophthalmopathy. It was RNA transcripts that yielded the amplified TCR beta CDR3 regions. An initial round of RT-PCR targeting the TCR CDR3 relied on the HTBI primer set. MiXCR was run by TCRdb on the multiplex PCR reads, yielding one entry per CDR3 protein. In the table there are some 360,000 distinct CDR3 sequences, 15% to 20% of which are singletons. What was sequenced was blood. Receptor source: a woman in her 40s with Graves' ophthalmopathy.

The sample holds many counts of this clonotype. V and J are TRBV19 and TRBJ2-7; D not certain. Germline V gives CDR1 LNHDA, CDR2 SQIVND (reference sequence). V was clipped by 3 bases and J by 2 bases, with 17 bases between them. CDR3 size: 16 residues. The CDR3, as DNA: TGTGCCAGTAGTATCTTTGCGACACCCAATACCTACGAGCAGTACTTC. Its protein product is CASSIFATPNTYEQYF.

The table lists this clonotype with a few counts. Relative to the germline gene, one junction end is altered; a read error may explain this. This chain joins TRBV12-5 and TRBJ1-2; 7 bases map to TRBD1. Germline loops: CDR1 LGHNT, CDR2 FRNRAP. The CDR3 has 13 residues. The CDR3 reads CASGLTGVGGYIF. The CDR3 nucleotides read TGTGCTAGTGGGTTAACAGGGGTAGGGGGCTACATCTTC.

This clonotype has ten or more counts. V gene TRBV12-3 or TRBV12-4 combines with J gene TRBJ1-5; a weak D match, TRBD1 (5 bases). The V and J ends lost 8 bases and 16 bases respectively, with 12 bases between them. This CDR3 region has 9 residues. The CDR3 is CASGGDLHF. The CDR3 DNA reads as TGTGCCAGCGGGGGGGACCTACATTTT.

This clonotype was seen a handful of times. The chain recombines TRBV28 with TRBJ1-6; perhaps TRBD1 as D (6 bases). The CDR3 loop spans 16 amino acids. Deletions cut 3 bases from V and 9 bases from J, with 18 bases between. From germline, CDR1 is MDHEN and CDR2 SYDVKM. DNA of the CDR3: TGTGCCAGCAGTTTCCTCCTCAAAGGGGGAGGTTCACCCCTCCACTTT. The encoded protein is CASSFLLKGGGSPLHF.

This clonotype was observed at least ten times. The genes are TRBV29-1 and TRBJ1-2; D unresolved. The length of the CDR3 is 9 residues. Germline CDR1 and CDR2: SQVTM and ANQGSEA. V was pared by 3 bases and J by 8 bases, with 4 bases between. In nucleotides, the CDR3 is TGCAGCGTTGATTCGGGCTACACCTTC. Protein sequence: CSVDSGYTF.

This clonotype was seen at least ten times. The gene calls are TRBV11-2 and TRBJ2-5; D call uncertain. Trimming took 1 base from V and 0 from J, leaving 6 bases between them. This CDR3 has 14 residues. The germline gives CDR1 SGHAT, CDR2 FQNNGV. The DNA for the CDR3 is TGTGCCAGCAGCTTAGCGTACTACCAAGAGACCCAGTACTTC. This codes for CASSLAYYQETQYF.

This clonotype was seen ten or more times. The rearrangement uses TRBV20-1 and TRBJ2-5; D is ambiguous. The germline V gene encodes CDR1 DFQATT and CDR2 SNEGSKA (reference sequence). This CDR3 comprises 10 residues. Trimming pared 5 bases from V and 9 bases from J, leaving 10 bases between. CDR3 protein: CSAPPPAQYF. For the CDR3, the DNA is TGCAGTGCTCCCCCCCCGGCCCAGTACTTC.

The table lists this clonotype with many counts. The V call is TRBV20-1, the J call TRBJ2-4; either TRBD1 or TRBD2 may fit D (5 bases each). The CDR3 runs to 14 residues. Germline CDR1 is DFQATT and CDR2 is SNEGSKA (reference sequence). V gave up 6 bases and J gave up 8 bases, with 20 bases separating them. CDR3 nucleotide sequence: TGCAGTGCCCGACTGGGGACCTCGGCGGACATTCAGTACTTC. This encodes CSARLGTSADIQYF.

In its sample, this clonotype was seen many times. This chain links TRBV30 with TRBJ1-1; D is unclear. CDR1 and CDR2 from the germline V gene are GTSNPN and SVGIG (reference sequence). Deletions cut 3 bases from V and 1 base from J, with 3 bases between. This CDR3 is built from 11 residues. As DNA, the CDR3 is TGTGCCTGGAGACGGAACACTGAAGCTTTCTTT. This translates into CAWRRNTEAFF.

Points on this clonotype: At one boundary the junction diverges from the germline segment, which might be a read error. The V gene is TRBV6-1, the J gene TRBJ2-7; D tentatively fits TRBD1 or TRBD2 (5 bases each). CDR3 size: 15 residues. Germline loops: CDR1 MNHNS, CDR2 SASEGT. As DNA, the CDR3 is TGTGCCAGCAGTCCCCAGCTCGGGGCCCCCTACGAGCAGTGCTTC. It encodes CASSPQLGAPYEQCF.

A note on this clonotype: Mismatch with germline at one junction end may stem from a read error. This chain uses TRBV11-2 with TRBJ2-7, with unresolved D. Looked up from germline, CDR1 is SGHAT and CDR2 is FQNNGV. The CDR3 has 16 amino acids. The CDR3 DNA is TGTGCCATCAGCTTAGCTCTGGGTTCATCCTTCTACGAGCAGTACTTC. Amino acid sequence: CAISLALGSSFYEQYF. Full variable domain (remainder filled in from reference TRBV11-2 and TRBJ2-7): EAGVAQSPRYKIIEKRQSVAFWCNPISGHATLYWYQQILGQGPKLLIQFQNNGVVDDSQLPKDRFSAERLKGVDSTLKIQPAKLEDSAVYLCAISLALGSSFYEQYFGPGTRLTVT.

This clonotype has ten or more counts. This chain joins TRBV30 and TRBJ2-7, with D uncertain. The CDR3 runs 13 residues. Trimming shortened V by 0 bases and J by 0 bases, and 6 bases separated the two germline ends. Per the germline V gene, CDR1 is GTSNPN and CDR2 is SVGIG (reference sequence). The CDR3 loop is CAWSVPGSYEQYF. In DNA form, the CDR3 reads TGTGCCTGGAGTGTTCCGGGCTCCTACGAGCAGTACTTC.

This clonotype was observed a handful of times. The chain combines TRBV12-3 or TRBV12-4 with TRBJ1-5; TRBD1 might be the D (5 bases). V lost 8 bases and J 6 bases, leaving 23 bases between the germline ends. The CDR3 extends over 16 amino acids. DNA of the CDR3: TGTGCCAGCGTCAGGGAGGTTGGGGCATCAAGTCAGCCCCAGCATTTT. Protein product: CASVREVGASSQPQHF.

As concerns this clonotype: An end of the junction differs from the germline gene, which may be a read error. This rearrangement joins TRBV28 to TRBJ1-1; D unresolved. Germline assignment: CDR1 MDHEN and CDR2 SYDVKM. The CDR3 is made up of 11 amino acids. The DNA of the CDR3 is TGTGCCAACAGTTTTCAGGCTGAAGCTTTCTTT. It specifies CANSFQAEAFF.

This clonotype was detected only once. A much larger clone sits a single nucleotide away, making a read error possible. The V gene is TRBV20-1, the J gene TRBJ2-7; no firm D call. The V gene lost 2 bases and the J gene lost 3 bases, with 17 bases spanning the gap. The CDR3 is 15 residues long. Germline CDR1 is DFQATT and CDR2 is SNEGSKA (reference sequence). The CDR3 here is CSARPSLLGLYEQYF. The CDR3 coding sequence is TGCAGTGCTAGACCCTCCCTACTCGGGCTCTACGAGCAGTACTTC.

This clonotype was counted many times. The rearrangement joins TRBV27 to TRBJ1-1; D possibly corresponds to TRBD1 (5 bases). This CDR3 has 14 residues. V lost 6 bases and J lost 1, with 12 bases in between. The germline V gene encodes CDR1 MNHEY and CDR2 SMNVEV (reference sequence). CDR3 DNA: TGTGCCAGCAGCCTGCGGGGCACGAACACTGAAGCTTTCTTT. It encodes CASSLRGTNTEAFF.

This clonotype was recorded many times. This chain joins TRBV15 and TRBJ1-2; D not resolved. The CDR3 runs 14 residues. Per germline, CDR1 LNHNV and CDR2 YYDKDF (reference sequence). Between the trimmed V and J ends, which lost 1 base and 3 bases, there was a span of 9 bases. CDR3: CATSRVGSDYGYTF. The CDR3 DNA is TGTGCCACCAGCAGAGTTGGGTCTGACTATGGCTACACCTTC.

Many counts were recorded for this clonotype. CDR3: CALESGGTEAFF. Written as DNA, the CDR3 is TGTGCCCTGGAATCAGGGGGCACTGAAGCTTTCTTT. This chain links TRBV30 with TRBJ1-1; 7 nucleotides agree with TRBD1. CDR1 is GTSNPN, CDR2 SVGIG, per germline (reference sequence). The V and J ends lost 8 bases and 4 bases, in that order; junction bases with no gene match: 7. The CDR3 runs 12 residues.

With regard to this clonotype: This may be a read error, as it is one base from a much larger clone. V and J are TRBV6-1 and TRBJ1-6; possible D gene TRBD1, 6 bases. Germline loops: CDR1 MNHNS, CDR2 SASEGT. This CDR3 comprises 15 residues. Trimming pared 1 base from V and 11 bases from J, leaving 15 bases between. The CDR3 region is CASSEVGTPNPPLHF. The CDR3 bases are TGTGCCAGCAGTGAAGTTGGGACACCAAATCCACCCCTCCACTTT.

In this sample, this clonotype turned up many times. This chain uses TRBV2 with TRBJ2-2; 9 nucleotides agree with TRBD1. Germline V lookup: CDR1 SNHLY, CDR2 FYNNEI. Unmatched junction bases numbered 9, after V lost 0 bases and J lost 7 bases. The CDR3 sequence is 17 residues long. CDR3 amino acids: CASSEALQGQGLGELFF. DNA of the CDR3: TGTGCCAGCAGTGAAGCGCTTCAAGGACAGGGGCTCGGGGAGCTGTTTTTT.